The 31 T cell receptor beta chains below were found in one sample sequenced in a study of cytomegalovirus exposure and HLA in healthy donors. The PCR employed 60 Vbeta primers together with 13 Jbeta primers. TCRdb's copy holds only in-frame clones and misses some; the assay was immunoSEQ multiplex PCR. This sample has 110,000 or so clones, with roughly 76% found just once. Sequencing was carried out using PBMCs. All receptors derive from a woman aged 40-49 years in good health and CMV-seropositive.

The rearrangement uses TRBV2 and TRBJ2-7; 7 bases are shared with TRBD1. V dropped 2 bases and J dropped 6; count of bases not matched to a gene: 7. CDR1 is SNHLY and CDR2 is FYNNEI in the germline V gene. There are 14 residues in the CDR3. CDR3 bases: TGTGCCAGCAGTGAACAGGGGGTACAGGGCGAGCAGTACTTC. Protein: CASSEQGVQGEQYF.

The rearrangement links TRBV5-1 to TRBJ1-2; tentative D call: TRBD1 (6 bases). This CDR3 is 15 amino acids long. Trimming removed 3 bases from V and 8 bases from J, with 20 bases in between. Germline V gene sequence: CDR1 SGHRS, CDR2 YFSETQ. CDR3: CASSSGQPSLRGYTF. CDR3 sequence (DNA): TGCGCCAGCAGCTCCGGACAGCCGAGTCTCCGGGGCTACACCTTC.

This chain joins TRBV5-4 and TRBJ1-1; D perhaps matches TRBD1 (6 bases). The CDR3 consists of 17 residues. CDR1 is SGHNT, CDR2 YYREEE, per germline (reference sequence). Trimming removed 0 bases from V and 8 bases from J, with 23 bases in between. CDR3 nucleotide sequence: TGTGCCAGCAGCTTGGGCGGACAGTTGGTGATTTCGGGAGAAGCTTTCTTT. This sequence encodes CASSLGGQLVISGEAFF.

CDR3 residues: CASGGGTMNTEAFF. CDR3 sequence (DNA): TGTGCCAGCGGGGGAGGCACTATGAACACTGAAGCTTTCTTT. The V call is TRBV6-5, the J call TRBJ1-1; a weak D match, TRBD1 (5 bases). This CDR3 is built from 14 residues. V was shortened by 8 bases and J by 0 bases, with 13 bases between the two germline ends. From germline, CDR1 is MNHEY and CDR2 SVGAGI.

CDR3 residues: CAISESVTDQPQHF. The CDR3 bases are TGTGCCATCAGTGAGTCGGTTACAGATCAGCCCCAGCATTTT. The chain links TRBV10-3 to TRBJ1-5; D gene uncertain. Germline V gene sequence: CDR1 ENHRY, CDR2 SYGVKD. Trimming shortened V by 0 bases and J by 5 bases, and 8 bases separated the two germline ends. CDR3 length: 14 amino acids.

The gene calls are TRBV6-5 and TRBJ1-2; possibly TRBD1 for D (5 bases). CDR3 length equals 15 residues. Trimming cost V 2 bases and J 3 bases, with 13 bases left between them. CDR1 and CDR2 from the germline V gene are MNHEY and SVGAGI. In DNA form, the CDR3 reads TGTGCCAGCAGTTACCGGACAAACGGCTACTATGGCTACACCTTC. Translating gives CASSYRTNGYYGYTF.

V is TRBV25-1 and J is TRBJ1-2; 9 bases are a match to TRBD1. This CDR3 contains 13 residues. Germline lookup yields CDR1 MGHDK and CDR2 SYGVNS. The V segment lost 7 bases and the J segment 3 bases; nucleotides outside the gene matches: 3. CDR3 in DNA: TGTGCCAGCAACAGGGGGCGCGACTATGGCTACACCTTC. Its protein product is CASNRGRDYGYTF.

The chain combines TRBV5-1 with TRBJ1-6; TRBD1 might be the D (5 bases). There are 15 residues in the CDR3. Trimming left V 0 bases short and J 7 bases short, with 11 bases between. CDR1 is SGHRS, CDR2 YFSETQ, per germline. The CDR3 DNA sequence: TGCGCCAGCAGCTTGGCCCCAGGGTACAATTCACCCCTCCACTTT. It translates to CASSLAPGYNSPLHF. Drawing the rest from reference TRBV5-1 and TRBJ1-6, the complete variable domain is KAGVTQTPRYLIKTRGQQVTLSCSPISGHRSVSWYQQTPGQGLQFLFEYFSETQRNKGNFPGRFSGRQFSNSRSEMNVSTLELGDSALYLCASSLAPGYNSPLHFGNGTRLTVT.

V usage is TRBV30 and J usage is TRBJ1-3; D may be TRBD1 (6 bases). From germline, CDR1 is GTSNPN and CDR2 SVGIG (reference sequence). This CDR3 is built from 13 residues. V was shortened by 0 bases and J by 7 bases, with 10 bases between the two germline ends. The DNA of the CDR3 is TGTGCCTGGAGTGTCGGGGGGGCTAACACCATATATTTT. Its translation is CAWSVGGANTIYF.

The J gene is TRBJ1-1, the V gene TRBV5-1; D is perhaps TRBD1 (6 bases). This CDR3 is 15 amino acids long. The V and J ends lost 1 base and 5 bases respectively, with 15 bases between them. Germline V gene data show CDR1 as SGHRS and CDR2 as YFSETQ. The CDR3 loop reads CASSLNEGEGTEAFF. The CDR3 coding sequence is TGCGCCAGCAGCTTGAACGAGGGGGAAGGTACTGAAGCTTTCTTT.

The chain joins TRBV5-1 to TRBJ1-1, with 11 bases aligning to TRBD1. Germline V gene lookup returns CDR1 SGHRS and CDR2 YFSETQ. V dropped 4 bases and J dropped 10; count of bases not matched to a gene: 12. The CDR3 spans 15 residues. In DNA, the CDR3 is TGCGCCAGCAGCACCAAGGACAGGGGGCTTTTTGGAGCTTTCTTT. This sequence encodes CASSTKDRGLFGAFF.

The chain has TRBV5-4 and TRBJ1-4; no clear D. Per the germline V gene, CDR1 is SGHNT and CDR2 is YYREEE (reference sequence). The V end lost 2 bases, the J end lost 3 bases, and 8 bases lay between the germline ends. The CDR3 length is 14 residues. CDR3 amino acids: CASSFRASNEKLFF. The CDR3 DNA reads TGTGCCAGCAGCTTTCGAGCCTCTAATGAAAAACTGTTTTTT.

The table lists this clone with a count of one. The genes are TRBV7-9 and TRBJ1-2; 9 nucleotides agree with TRBD1. Trimming at V came to 5 bases and at J to 8 bases, leaving 6 bases not matched to a gene. Germline CDR1 SEHNR, CDR2 FQNEAQ (reference sequence). The CDR3 sequence is 13 residues long. CDR3 coding DNA: TGTGCCAGCAGCCCGGGACAGGGAGGCGGCTACACCTTC. It codes for CASSPGQGGGYTF.

In this sample, this clone turned up a few times. The chain joins TRBV9 to TRBJ2-1, with 11 positions matching TRBD2. The V gene's germline CDR1 is SGDLS and CDR2 YYNGEE. V was clipped by 2 bases and J by 5 bases; unmatched bases: 6. The CDR3 sequence is 16 residues long. Here the CDR3 reads CASSVGGTSGNNEQFF. Here the CDR3 DNA reads TGTGCCAGCAGCGTCGGTGGGACTAGCGGTAACAATGAGCAGTTCTTC.

The chain joins TRBV5-1 to TRBJ2-5, with 8 bases aligning to TRBD1. Germline V gene sequence: CDR1 SGHRS, CDR2 YFSETQ. J lost 5 bases, V lost 4 bases, and 7 bases had no gene match. CDR3 length: 14 amino acids. CDR3: CASSLQGVEETQYF. DNA of the CDR3: TGCGCCAGCAGCCTACAGGGGGTTGAGGAGACCCAGTACTTC.

This chain uses TRBV10-3 with TRBJ1-1, with TRBD1 matching over 10 bases. Germline trimming cut 2 bases from V and 4 bases from J; bases unmatched to any gene: 4. Germline V CDR1 and CDR2: ENHRY, SYGVKD. The CDR3 extends over 15 amino acids. In DNA, the CDR3 is TGTGCCATCAGTGAGGCCGGACAGGGGGTCACTGAAGCTTTCTTT. Translated: CAISEAGQGVTEAFF.

The CDR3 sequence: CASSSYGGPGETQYF. The CDR3 DNA is TGTGCCAGCAGCTCTTACGGGGGGCCCGGGGAGACCCAGTACTTC. The chain has TRBV11-2 and TRBJ2-5; perhaps TRBD2 as D (7 bases). The CDR3 totals 15 residues. The V gene lost 4 bases and the J gene lost 5 bases, with 17 bases spanning the gap. The germline V gene has CDR1 SGHAT and CDR2 FQNNGV.

The V call is TRBV5-4, the J call TRBJ1-2; 8 bases are a match to TRBD1. This CDR3 has 13 residues. The ends lost 3 bases at V and 5 bases at J; junction bases unmatched: 3. CDR1 SGHNT and CDR2 YYREEE come from the germline V gene (reference sequence). DNA for the CDR3: TGTGCCAGCAGCTGGGGACAGGATTATGGCTACACCTTC. Encoded protein: CASSWGQDYGYTF.

This clone has a single count. The V call is TRBV7-2, the J call TRBJ2-2, with TRBD1 matching over 11 bases. The germline V gene encodes CDR1 SGHTA and CDR2 FQGNSA. The CDR3 is 15 amino acids. J lost 6 bases, V lost 5 bases, and 5 bases had no gene match. CDR3 sequence reads: CASSLDRGQSGELFF. CDR3 coding DNA: TGTGCCAGCAGCCTGGACAGGGGGCAATCCGGGGAGCTGTTTTTT.

J is TRBJ1-1 and V is TRBV18; a possible D gene is TRBD1 (6 bases). The CDR3 runs to 14 residues. The ends were cut back, 4 bases at V and 0 bases at J, with 9 bases in the middle. Germline V gene lookup returns CDR1 KGHSH and CDR2 LQKENI. CDR3 DNA sequence: TGTGCCAGCTCACAACAGGGCCTGAACACTGAAGCTTTCTTT. Translated: CASSQQGLNTEAFF.

This chain links TRBV25-1 with TRBJ2-1; TRBD2 matches 8 bases. Trimming at V came to 5 bases and at J to 9 bases, leaving 6 bases not matched to a gene. Germline-derived CDR1 and CDR2 are MGHDK and SYGVNS. CDR3 length: 13 amino acids. DNA for the CDR3: TGTGCCAGCAGTATCCCGGGGGGGGGTGAGCAGTTCTTC. Its protein product is CASSIPGGGEQFF.

This chain links TRBV7-2 with TRBJ2-2; perhaps TRBD1 as D (5 bases). Per germline, CDR1 SGHTA and CDR2 FQGNSA. This CDR3 comprises 15 residues. The V end lost 5 bases, the J end lost 3 bases, and 13 bases lay between the germline ends. In DNA form, the CDR3 reads TGTGCCAGCAGCCCGTACAGGCCCGACACCGGGGAGCTGTTTTTT. It is translated as CASSPYRPDTGELFF.

This chain connects TRBV19 to TRBJ1-5, with a weak D call TRBD1 (6 bases). In germline, CDR1 is LNHDA, CDR2 SQIVND (reference sequence). The V end lost 3 bases, the J end lost 2 bases, and 17 bases lay between the germline ends. The CDR3 has 17 amino acids. CDR3 DNA: TGTGCCAGTAGTATGCGGCGTGGGGCAGGGGGCAATCAGCCCCAGCATTTT. Translation: CASSMRRGAGGNQPQHF.

This clone was found a few times. The rearrangement joins TRBV10-3 to TRBJ1-6; D might be TRBD1 (6 bases). The CDR3 consists of 14 residues. The ends were cut back, 2 bases at V and 9 bases at J, with 11 bases in the middle. Germline loops: CDR1 ENHRY, CDR2 SYGVKD. The CDR3 nucleotides are TGTGCCATCAGTGAGGTCGGCAGGGGTTCACCCCTCCACTTT. This gives the protein CAISEVGRGSPLHF.

The rearrangement uses TRBV11-2 and TRBJ2-6; 16 bases align to TRBD2. CDR3 length: 18 residues. Germline V gene sequence: CDR1 SGHAT, CDR2 FQNNGV. J was trimmed by 2 bases and V by 5 bases; bases with no gene match: 3. Written as DNA, the CDR3 is TGTGCCAGCAGCGGGACTAGCGGGGGGGCCACTGGGGCCAACGTCCTGACTTTC. This codes for CASSGTSGGATGANVLTF.

J is TRBJ2-7 and V is TRBV6-1; TRBD2 agrees at 9 bases. The CDR3 runs 15 residues. In germline, CDR1 is MNHNS, CDR2 SASEGT. Trimming removed 2 bases from V and 6 bases from J; junction bases left unmatched: 8. The CDR3 spells CASSESSGVPGEQYF. CDR3 coding DNA: TGTGCCAGCAGTGAATCTAGCGGGGTCCCCGGCGAGCAGTACTTC.

The genes are TRBV7-9 and TRBJ2-3, with TRBD1 as a possible D gene (6 bases). Germline CDR1 SEHNR, CDR2 FQNEAQ (reference sequence). The V end lost 0 bases, the J end lost 4 bases, and 11 bases lay between the germline ends. The CDR3 runs 15 residues. CDR3 in DNA: TGTGCCAGCAGCTTAGCGGAGACAGGTTCAGATACGCAGTATTTT. Residues: CASSLAETGSDTQYF.

The chain recombines TRBV7-7 with TRBJ2-5, with D possibly TRBD1 on 6 matching bases. Per the germline V gene, CDR1 is SSHAT and CDR2 is FNYEAQ (reference sequence). The CDR3 covers 14 residues. Trimming shortened V by 5 bases and J by 0 bases, and 10 bases separated the two germline ends. Here the CDR3 reads CASSPGQHQETQYF. In nucleotides, the CDR3 is TGTGCCAGCAGCCCGGGACAACACCAAGAGACCCAGTACTTC.

The CDR3 region has the DNA TGTGCCAGCTCTCCGCGGGGCGGGGAGACCCAGTACTTC. Translated, it gives CASSPRGGETQYF. The rearrangement uses TRBV18 and TRBJ2-5; D might be TRBD2 (6 bases). V was clipped by 6 bases and J by 5 bases, with 13 bases between them. The V gene's germline CDR1 is KGHSH and CDR2 LQKENI. The CDR3 spans 13 residues.

The rearrangement uses TRBV6-1 and TRBJ2-7; no clear D gene. Germline values: CDR1 MNHNS, CDR2 SASEGT. The V gene lost 6 bases and the J gene lost 4 bases, with 19 bases spanning the gap. The CDR3 covers 15 residues. DNA for the CDR3: TGTGCCAGCAGGGCCTTAATACCAGGCCAATACGAGCAGTACTTC. Its translation is CASRALIPGQYEQYF.

V and J are TRBV7-8 and TRBJ2-7, with 9 bases matching TRBD1. The germline V gene has CDR1 SGHVS and CDR2 FQNEAQ. CDR3 size: 19 residues. The J segment lost 4 bases and the V segment lost 2 bases, leaving 18 bases of the junction unmatched. The CDR3 loop is CASSLIPGQGMKTTYEQYF. In DNA form, the CDR3 reads TGTGCCAGCAGCTTAATACCGGGACAGGGCATGAAAACTACTTACGAGCAGTACTTC.